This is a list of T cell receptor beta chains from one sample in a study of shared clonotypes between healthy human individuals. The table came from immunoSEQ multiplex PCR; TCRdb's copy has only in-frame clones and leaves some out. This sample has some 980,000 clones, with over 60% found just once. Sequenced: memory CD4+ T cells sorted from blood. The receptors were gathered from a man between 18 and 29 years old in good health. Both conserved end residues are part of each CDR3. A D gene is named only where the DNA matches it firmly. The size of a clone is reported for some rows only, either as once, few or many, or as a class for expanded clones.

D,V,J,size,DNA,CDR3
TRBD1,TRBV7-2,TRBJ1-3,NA,TGTGCCAGCAGCTTAGTGGGACAGGGAGCCGGAAACACCATATATTTT,CASSLVGQGAGNTIYF
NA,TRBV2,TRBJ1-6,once,TGTGCCAGCAGTGGACCCGTGGAGAAAAGCTCCTATAATTCACCCCTCCACTTT,CASSGPVEKSSYNSPLHF
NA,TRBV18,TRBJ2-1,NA,TGTGCCAGCTCACCACGTCAGGGCGGTGAGCAGTTCTTC,CASSPRQGGEQFF
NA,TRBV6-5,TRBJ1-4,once,TGTGCCAGCAGTTACGACAGGAACTCCGGATATGAAAAACTGTTTTTT,CASSYDRNSGYEKLFF
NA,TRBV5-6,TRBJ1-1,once,TGTGCCAGCGGCAGACAGCTTCTGAACACTGAAGCTTTCTTT,CASGRQLLNTEAFF
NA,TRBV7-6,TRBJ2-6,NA,TGTGCCAGCAGCTTAGGTCCCCGAGGATCTGGTGCCAACGTCCTGACTTTC,CASSLGPRGSGANVLTF
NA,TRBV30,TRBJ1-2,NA,TGTGCCTGGAGTCGTACTTATGGCTACACCTTC,CAWSRTYGYTF
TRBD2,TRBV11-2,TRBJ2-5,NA,TGTGCCAGCAGCTTAGGTACGCTAGCGGGAAGAGAGACCCAGTACTTC,CASSLGTLAGRETQYF
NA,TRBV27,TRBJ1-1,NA,TGTGCCAGCAGGATGAGTCGGGACACTGAAGCTTTCTTT,CASRMSRDTEAFF
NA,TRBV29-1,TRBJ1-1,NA,TGCAGCGTAGATATAATCGAGGGGAACACTGAAGCTTTCTTT,CSVDIIEGNTEAFF
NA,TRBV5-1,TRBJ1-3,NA,TGCGCCAGCAGCTTGGAAGTTAACTCTGGAAACACCATATATTTT,CASSLEVNSGNTIYF
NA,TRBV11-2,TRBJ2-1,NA,TGTGCCAGCAGCTTAAGTGGAGCTCCGACGGAGTTCTTC,CASSLSGAPTEFF
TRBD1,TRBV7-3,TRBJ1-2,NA,TGTGCCAGCAGCTTGGGGACAGGGGGTGGCTACACCTTC,CASSLGTGGGYTF
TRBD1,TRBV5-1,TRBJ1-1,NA,TGCGCCAGCAGCTTGGCCTCGGGACAGGGTTCGGGTCGGGGCACTGAAGCTTTCTTT,CASSLASGQGSGRGTEAFF
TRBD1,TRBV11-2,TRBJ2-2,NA,TGTGCCAGCAGCCTGACAGGGGCGAACACCGGGGAGCTGTTTTTT,CASSLTGANTGELFF
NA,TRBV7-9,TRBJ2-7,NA,TGTGCCAGCAGCTTAGACCGCGGGTTTGGAGACGAGCAGTACTTC,CASSLDRGFGDEQYF
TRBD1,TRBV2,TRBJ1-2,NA,TGTGCCAGCAGCGAAGGGACAGCACGCTATGGCTACACCTTC,CASSEGTARYGYTF
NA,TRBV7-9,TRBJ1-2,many,TGTGCCAGCAGCTTAGGGGGTGCGGCAAACTATGGCTACACCTTC,CASSLGGAANYGYTF
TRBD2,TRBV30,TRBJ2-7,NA,TGTGCCTGGAGTGTAGGCGGGAGCGGCGAGCAGTACTTC,CAWSVGGSGEQYF
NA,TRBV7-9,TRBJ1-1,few,TGTGCCAGCAGCTTGCAGGAGAACACTGAAGCTTTCTTT,CASSLQENTEAFF
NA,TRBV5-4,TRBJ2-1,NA,TGTGCCAGCAGCTCGCCTTTAGCGGTTCTCTCCTACAATGAGCAGTTCTTC,CASSSPLAVLSYNEQFF
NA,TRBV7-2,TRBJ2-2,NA,TGTGCCAGCAGCCGGGGGACCCGGCCCGGGGAGCTGTTTTTT,CASSRGTRPGELFF
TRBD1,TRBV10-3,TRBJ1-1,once,TGTGCCATCAGGACAGGGTTGGAGACTGAAGCTTTCTTT,CAIRTGLETEAFF
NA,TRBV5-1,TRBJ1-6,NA,TGCGCCAGCAGCTTGGGACGGTCACCCCTCCACTTT,CASSLGRSPLHF
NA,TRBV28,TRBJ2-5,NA,TGTGCCAGCAGTAAAGGTAGTTGGGAGACCCAGTACTTC,CASSKGSWETQYF
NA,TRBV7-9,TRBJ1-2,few,TGTGCCAGCAGCTTAGTGAGCGAGGGCTACACCTTC,CASSLVSEGYTF
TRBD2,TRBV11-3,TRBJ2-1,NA,TGTGCCAGCAGCCCAGATTCTCGGCGGGAGGGCCCCAATGAGCAGTTCTTC,CASSPDSRREGPNEQFF
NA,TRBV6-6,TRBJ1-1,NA,TGTGCCAGCAGCCAGGGACAAGTGAAAGCTTTCTTT,CASSQGQVKAFF
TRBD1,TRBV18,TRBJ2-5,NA,TGTGCCAGCTCACCGCCGGGACAGGGTGCCGGGGGTCAAGAGACCCAGTACTTC,CASSPPGQGAGGQETQYF
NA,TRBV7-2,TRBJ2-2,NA,TGTGCCAGCAGGAGAAGAGAAACCGGGGAGCTGTTTTTT,CASRRRETGELFF
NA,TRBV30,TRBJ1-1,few,TGTGCCTGGAGCCGGTTCACGGGGGGCACTGAAGCTTTCTTT,CAWSRFTGGTEAFF
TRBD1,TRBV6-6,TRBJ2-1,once,TGTGCCAGCAGTTACACGGGACAGGGGACCTACAATGAGCAGTTCTTC,CASSYTGQGTYNEQFF
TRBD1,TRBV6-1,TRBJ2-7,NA,TGTGCCAGCAGTCCCGGACAGGGGAGGAGCGAGCAGTACTTC,CASSPGQGRSEQYF
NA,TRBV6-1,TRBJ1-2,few,TGTGCCAGCAGTGAAGGGTCAGGAGTTAACTATGGCTACACCTTC,CASSEGSGVNYGYTF
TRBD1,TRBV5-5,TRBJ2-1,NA,TGTGCCAGCAGCCCTCAGACAGGGGATTACAATGAGCAGTTCTTC,CASSPQTGDYNEQFF
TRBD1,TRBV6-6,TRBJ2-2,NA,TGTGCCAGCAGTTACCCCGCAGGGGGCCACACCGGGGAGCTGTTTTTT,CASSYPAGGHTGELFF
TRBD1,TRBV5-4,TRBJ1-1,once,TGTGCCAGCAGCCCAGGAGGGGGCGATACTGAAGCTTTCTTT,CASSPGGGDTEAFF
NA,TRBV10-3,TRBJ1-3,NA,TGTGCCATCAGTGATGTCGTGGCAGATGGAAACACCATATATTTT,CAISDVVADGNTIYF
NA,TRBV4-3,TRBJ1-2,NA,TGCGCCAGCAGCCAAGAAGCAGGGACTGGTGGCTACACCTTC,CASSQEAGTGGYTF
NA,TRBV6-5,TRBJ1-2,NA,TGTGCCAGCAGTTACTCGGGCTGGTCATCAAACTATGGCTACACCTTC,CASSYSGWSSNYGYTF